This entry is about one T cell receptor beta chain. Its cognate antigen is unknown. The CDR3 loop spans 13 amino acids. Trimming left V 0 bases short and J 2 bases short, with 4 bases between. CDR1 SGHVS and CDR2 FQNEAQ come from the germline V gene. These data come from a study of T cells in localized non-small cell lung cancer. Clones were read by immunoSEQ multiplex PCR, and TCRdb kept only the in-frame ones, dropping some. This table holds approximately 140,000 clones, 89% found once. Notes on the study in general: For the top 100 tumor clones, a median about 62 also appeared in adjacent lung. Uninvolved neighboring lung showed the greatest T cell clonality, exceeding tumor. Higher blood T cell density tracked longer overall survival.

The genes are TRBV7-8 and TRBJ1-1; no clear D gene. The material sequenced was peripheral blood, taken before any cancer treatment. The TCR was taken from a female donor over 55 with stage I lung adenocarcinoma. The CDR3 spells CASSLAPNTEAFF. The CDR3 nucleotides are TGTGCCAGCAGCTTAGCGCCCAACACTGAAGCTTTCTTT. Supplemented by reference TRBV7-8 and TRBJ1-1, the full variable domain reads GAGVSQSPRYKVAKRGQDVALRCDPISGHVSLFWYQQALGQGPEFLTYFQNEAQLDKSGLPSDRFFAERPEGSVSTLKIQRTQQEDSAVYLCASSLAPNTEAFFGQGTRLTVV.